Ten or more counts support the clone carrying this TCR beta chain. The entry originates in a study of CD8+CD57+ T cells in acquired aplastic anemia. As for the study in general: Mean yield of DNA from sorted CD4+ and CD8+ cells was around 3 ug. Healthy-donor CD4+ cells averaged roughly 10.8 million reads.

Per the germline V gene, CDR1 is DFQATT and CDR2 is SNEGSKA (reference sequence). The CDR3 runs to 15 residues. Trimming removed 6 bases at V and 2 bases at J, with 18 bases between. Both TCR beta VDJ combination and CDR3 sequence profiling were carried out. Genomic DNA was the template for this profiling. MiXCR, applied by TCRdb to the reads, yields one record per CDR3 protein. The table has about 110,000 distinct CDR3 sequences, 50% to 65% seen once. The TCR was taken from a human donor in good health, serving as a control. V and J are TRBV20-1 and TRBJ2-3, with TRBD2 as a possible D gene (5 bases). Sequencing was done on a sample of sorted CD4+, CD8+, or CD8+CD57+ T cells (not recorded which) from PBMCs. CDR3 sequence reads: CSAGGPQGLTDTQYF. The CDR3 bases are TGCAGTGCCGGAGGTCCCCAAGGCCTCACAGATACGCAGTATTTT.